This T cell receptor beta chain was observed in a study of Graves' ophthalmopathy and Graves' hyperthyroidism. The table lists this clonotype with a few counts. For repertoire sequencing, the TCR beta CDR3 regions were amplified from RNA transcripts. A first-round RT-PCR used HTBI primers, followed by a second-round multiplex PCR. TCRdb recomputed calls from the multiplex PCR reads with MiXCR, one row per CDR3 protein. The sample yields about 420,000 distinct CDR3 sequences, over 20% seen once. Trimming took 6 bases from V and 5 from J; bases not matched to a gene: 12. Germline V CDR1 and CDR2: DFQATT, SNEGSKA (reference sequence). The CDR3 consists of 15 residues.

The sample consisted of peripheral blood. The TCR was taken from a woman aged 18-30 years with stable Graves' hyperthyroidism. The V and J genes are TRBV20-1 and TRBJ2-2; 7 bases match TRBD2. The CDR3 loop is CSAREGGPSTGELFF. The CDR3 DNA follows: TGCAGTGCGCGTGAGGGAGGGCCTTCGACCGGGGAGCTGTTTTTT.